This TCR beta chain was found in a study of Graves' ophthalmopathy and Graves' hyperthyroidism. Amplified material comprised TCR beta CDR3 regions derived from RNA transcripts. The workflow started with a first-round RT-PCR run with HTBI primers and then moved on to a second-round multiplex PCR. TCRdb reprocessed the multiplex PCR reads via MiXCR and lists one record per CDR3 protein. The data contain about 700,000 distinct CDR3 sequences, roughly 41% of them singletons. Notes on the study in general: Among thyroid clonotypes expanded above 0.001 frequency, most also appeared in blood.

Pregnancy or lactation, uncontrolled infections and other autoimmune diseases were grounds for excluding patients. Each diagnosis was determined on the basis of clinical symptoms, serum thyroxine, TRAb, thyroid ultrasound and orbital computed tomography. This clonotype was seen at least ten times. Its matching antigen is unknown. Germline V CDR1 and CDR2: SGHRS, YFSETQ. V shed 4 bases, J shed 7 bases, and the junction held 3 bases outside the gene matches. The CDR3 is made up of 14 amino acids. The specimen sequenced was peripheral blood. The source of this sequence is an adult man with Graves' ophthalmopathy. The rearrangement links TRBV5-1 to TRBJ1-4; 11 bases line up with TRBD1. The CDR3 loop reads CASSLGQGVEKLFF. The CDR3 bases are TGCGCCAGCAGCCTGGGACAGGGGGTTGAAAAACTGTTTTTT.